This section outlines one TCR beta chain sequence together with its context. Its antigen is currently unknown. An end of the junction differs from the germline gene, which may be a read error. These data belong to a study of cytomegalovirus exposure and HLA in healthy donors. The study's findings and limits: Being productive about 87% or about 30% of the time was typical of most TCR beta V segments in an earlier analysis.

PCR involved 60 Vbeta and 13 Jbeta primers. Repertoires were generated with immunoSEQ multiplex PCR, while TCRdb's copy carries only in-frame clones and drops some. The sample comprises approximately 210,000 clones, roughly 80% of which are singletons, and 1.5% to 2% rests with the top ten. Material: PBMCs. The TCR sequence derives from a woman between 50 and 59 years old in good health and CMV-seronegative.

This CDR3 is CASSKAAGHGANVLTF. The CDR3 DNA follows: TGTGCTAGCAGTAAGGCTGCGGGCCACGGGGCCAACGTCCTGACTTTC. The chain employs TRBV7-7 and TRBJ2-6; D is perhaps TRBD2 (5 bases). Per germline, CDR1 SSHAT and CDR2 FNYEAQ (reference sequence). The CDR3 extends over 16 amino acids.